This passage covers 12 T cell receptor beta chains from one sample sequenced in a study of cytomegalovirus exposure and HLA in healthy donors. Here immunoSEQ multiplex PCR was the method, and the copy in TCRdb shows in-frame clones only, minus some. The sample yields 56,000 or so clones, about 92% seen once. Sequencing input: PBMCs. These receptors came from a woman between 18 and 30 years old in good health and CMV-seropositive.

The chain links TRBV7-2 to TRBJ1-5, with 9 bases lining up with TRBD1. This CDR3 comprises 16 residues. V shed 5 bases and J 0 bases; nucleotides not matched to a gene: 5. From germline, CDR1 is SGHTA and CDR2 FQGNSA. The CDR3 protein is CASSKWTGDSNQPQHF. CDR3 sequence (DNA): TGTGCCAGCAGCAAGTGGACAGGGGATAGCAATCAGCCCCAGCATTTT.

The CDR3 DNA reads TGTGCCAGCAGCTTAGTTCCTTTCCGCAGGGAACCCCAAGAGACCCAGTACTTC. It translates to CASSLVPFRREPQETQYF. The rearrangement links TRBV7-9 to TRBJ2-5, with a tentative D call TRBD1 (5 bases). The germline V gene has CDR1 SEHNR and CDR2 FQNEAQ (reference sequence). V was shortened by 1 base and J by 1 base, with 19 bases between the two germline ends. The CDR3 covers 18 residues.

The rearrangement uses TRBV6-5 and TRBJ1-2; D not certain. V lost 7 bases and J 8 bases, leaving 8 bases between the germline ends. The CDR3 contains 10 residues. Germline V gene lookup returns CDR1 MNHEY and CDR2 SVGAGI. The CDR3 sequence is CASTVLGYTF. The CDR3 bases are TGTGCCAGCACCGTGTTGGGCTACACCTTC.

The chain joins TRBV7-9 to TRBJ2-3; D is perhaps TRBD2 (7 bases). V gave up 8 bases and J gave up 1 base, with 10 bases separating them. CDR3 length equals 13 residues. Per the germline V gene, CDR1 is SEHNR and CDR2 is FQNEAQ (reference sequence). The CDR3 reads CASRGGGTDTQYF. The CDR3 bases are TGTGCCAGCCGAGGGGGGGGCACAGATACGCAGTATTTT. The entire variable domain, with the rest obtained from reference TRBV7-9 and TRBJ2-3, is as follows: DTGVSQNPRHKITKRGQNVTFRCDPISEHNRLYWYRQTLGQGPEFLTYFQNEAQLEKSRLLSDRFSAERPKGSFSTLEIQRTEQGDSAMYLCASRGGGTDTQYFGPGTRLTVL.

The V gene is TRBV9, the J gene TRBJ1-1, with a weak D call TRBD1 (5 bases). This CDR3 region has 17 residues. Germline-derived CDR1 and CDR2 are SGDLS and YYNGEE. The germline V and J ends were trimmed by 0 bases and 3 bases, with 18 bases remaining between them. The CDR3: CASSVDQGRGGYTEAFF. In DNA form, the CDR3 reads TGTGCCAGCAGCGTAGACCAGGGACGGGGGGGGTACACTGAAGCTTTCTTT.

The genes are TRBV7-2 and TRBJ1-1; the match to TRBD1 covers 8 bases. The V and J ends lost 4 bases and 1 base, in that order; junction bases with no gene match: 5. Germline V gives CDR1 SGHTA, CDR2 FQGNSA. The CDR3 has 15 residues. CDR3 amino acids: CASSSQGAGNTEAFF. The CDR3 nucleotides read TGTGCCAGCAGCTCTCAGGGGGCTGGGAACACTGAAGCTTTCTTT. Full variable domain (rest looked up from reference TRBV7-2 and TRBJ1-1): GAGVSQSPSNKVTEKGKDVELRCDPISGHTALYWYRQSLGQGLEFLIYFQGNSAPDKSGLPSDRFSAERTGGSVSTLTIQRTQQEDSAVYLCASSSQGAGNTEAFFGQGTRLTVV.

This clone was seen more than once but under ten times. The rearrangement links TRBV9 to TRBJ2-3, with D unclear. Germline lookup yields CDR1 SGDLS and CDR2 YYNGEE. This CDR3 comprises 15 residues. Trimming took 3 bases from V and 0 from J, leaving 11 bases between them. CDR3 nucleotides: TGTGCCAGCAGCGGAGAGCTATCTAGCACAGATACGCAGTATTTT. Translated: CASSGELSSTDTQYF.

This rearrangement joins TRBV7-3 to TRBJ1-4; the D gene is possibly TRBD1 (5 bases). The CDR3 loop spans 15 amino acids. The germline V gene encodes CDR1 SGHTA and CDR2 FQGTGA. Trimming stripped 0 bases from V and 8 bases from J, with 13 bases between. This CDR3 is CASSLTRGLGEKLFF. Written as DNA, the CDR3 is TGTGCCAGCAGCTTAACTAGGGGTCTCGGCGAAAAACTGTTTTTT.

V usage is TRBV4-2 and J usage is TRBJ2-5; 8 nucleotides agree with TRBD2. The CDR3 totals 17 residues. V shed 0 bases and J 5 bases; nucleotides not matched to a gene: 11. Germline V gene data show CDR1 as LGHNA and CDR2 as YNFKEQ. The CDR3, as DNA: TGTGCCAGCAGCCAAGAAGGTGCTGCGGGGGGCTGGGAGACCCAGTACTTC. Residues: CASSQEGAAGGWETQYF.

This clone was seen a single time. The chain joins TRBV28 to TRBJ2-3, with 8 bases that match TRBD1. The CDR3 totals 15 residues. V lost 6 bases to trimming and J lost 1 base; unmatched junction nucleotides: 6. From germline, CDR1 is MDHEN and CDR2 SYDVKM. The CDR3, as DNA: TGTGCCAGCAGAGTACAGGGGGTTGGCACAGATACGCAGTATTTT. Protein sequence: CASRVQGVGTDTQYF. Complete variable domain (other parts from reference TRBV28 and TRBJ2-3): DVKVTQSSRYLVKRTGEKVFLECVQDMDHENMFWYRQDPGLGLRLIYFSYDVKMKEKGDIPEGYSVSREKKERFSLILESASTNQTSMYLCASRVQGVGTDTQYFGPGTRLTVL.

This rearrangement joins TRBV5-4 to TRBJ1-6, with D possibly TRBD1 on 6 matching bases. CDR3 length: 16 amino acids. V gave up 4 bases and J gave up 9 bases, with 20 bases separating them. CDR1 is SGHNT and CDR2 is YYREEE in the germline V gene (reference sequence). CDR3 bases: TGTGCCAGCAGCCAGGGGAACAGGGCGAAGGGTTCACCCCTCCACTTT. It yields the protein CASSQGNRAKGSPLHF.

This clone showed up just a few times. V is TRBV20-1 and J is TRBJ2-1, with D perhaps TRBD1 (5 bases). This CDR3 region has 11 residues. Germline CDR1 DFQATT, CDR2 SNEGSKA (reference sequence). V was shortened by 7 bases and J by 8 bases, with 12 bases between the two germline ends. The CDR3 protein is CSGAGFDEQFF. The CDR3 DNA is TGCAGTGGGGCAGGGTTCGATGAGCAGTTCTTC.